This T cell receptor (beta chain) stems from a study of T cell repertoires in cytomegalovirus infection (dated by TCRdb to the late 2010s). Describing the broader study: The peptide stimulations were aimed at well-studied HLA-B-restricted epitopes as well as recently identified HLA-C-restricted CMV epitopes, whose presentation resists viral immunomodulation. Donor HLA type was relevant to the analysis, as public TCR beta signatures indicated carriage of CMV infection together with the matching HLA type. General study outcomes and caveats: The ex vivo response was dominated by HLA-C-restricted CMV-specific TCR beta clonotypes, which also provided the single most frequent clonotype in two of eight donors. Cumulative frequency of public TCR beta family members discriminated carriers of CMV infection plus the relevant HLA type in this cohort and an independent approximately 370-donor cohort.

The instrument was an Illumina HiSeq 1500. TCRdb reworked the public reads: Q25 trimming with fastp, MiXCR clone assembly, productive beta chains retained. Rows with one shared CDR3 protein collapse into an entry with the most common genes and DNA. The sample includes 550,000 to 850,000 distinct CDR3 sequences, with roughly 36% observed a single time. In total, the top ten clones hold 15% to 20% of the sample. V is reduced by 1 base and J by 10 bases, leaving a spacing of 11 bases between them. From its cysteine to its phenylalanine, the CDR3 spans 13 amino acids. The retained sequence is limited to the CDR3, 39 bases, with the frame set at the first base. The germline V gene provides CDR1 LGHNA and CDR2 YSLEER. The intended sense of this specimen's treatment or condition label: in vitro stimulation with specific CMV peptide epitopes to enrich CMV-specific T cells. Concerning this clonotype: This clone's antigen is unknown. No base-level quality is on record; no much larger clone is a single base apart.

The sample here was cultured PBMCs, taken from culture after CMV antigen stimulation. This sequence was found in a human donor in good health (CMV status not recorded). Some clones in this sample may be carry-over from other donors' samples. The V and J segments used are TRBV4-3 and TRBJ2-1, with the identity of the D gene unclear. CDR3 loop: CASSQALAYEQFF. The sequenced DNA is TGCGCCAGCAGCCAAGCTCTGGCATACGAGCAGTTCTTC.